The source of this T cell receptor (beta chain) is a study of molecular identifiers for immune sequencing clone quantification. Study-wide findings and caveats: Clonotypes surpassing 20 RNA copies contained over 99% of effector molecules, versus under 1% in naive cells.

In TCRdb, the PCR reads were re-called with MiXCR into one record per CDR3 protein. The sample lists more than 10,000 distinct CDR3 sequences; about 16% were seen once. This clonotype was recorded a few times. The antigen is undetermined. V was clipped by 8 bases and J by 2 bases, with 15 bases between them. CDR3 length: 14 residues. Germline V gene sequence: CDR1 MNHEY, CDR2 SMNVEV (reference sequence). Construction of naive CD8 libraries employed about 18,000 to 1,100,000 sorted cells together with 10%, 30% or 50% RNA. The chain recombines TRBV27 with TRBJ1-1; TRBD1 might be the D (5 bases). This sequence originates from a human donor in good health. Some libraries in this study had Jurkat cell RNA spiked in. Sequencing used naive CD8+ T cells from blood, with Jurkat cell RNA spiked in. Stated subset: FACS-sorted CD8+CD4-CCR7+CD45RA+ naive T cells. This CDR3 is CASAIGGINTEAFF. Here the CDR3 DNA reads TGTGCCAGCGCGATTGGGGGGATTAACACTGAAGCTTTCTTT.